This entry lists 11 T cell receptor beta chains sequenced from one sample in a study of blood T cell repertoires in COVID-19. Assay used: immunoSEQ multiplex PCR; TCRdb lists only in-frame clones, some missing. The sample has around 160,000 clones, less than 90% seen once; the top ten hold 5.8%. The sequenced sample consisted of PBMCs or T cells enriched from blood (not recorded which). The receptors shown here come from a woman in her forties or fifties who had been exposed to COVID-19.

This clone was found a few times. The DNA of the CDR3 is TGTGCCAGCAGCCCCCAACAGGCTGGGGAGCTGTTTTTT. This gives the protein CASSPQQAGELFF. The V call is TRBV5-4, the J call TRBJ2-2; weak D call: TRBD1 (5 bases). CDR3 size: 13 residues. CDR1 SGHNT and CDR2 YYREEE come from the germline V gene (reference sequence). V lost 4 bases and J 8 bases, leaving 12 bases between the germline ends. Based on the CDR3 plus reference TRBV5-4 and TRBJ2-2, the full variable domain is ETGVTQSPTHLIKTRGQQVTLRCSSQSGHNTVSWYQQALGQGPQFIFQYYREEENGRGNFPPRFSGLQFPNYSSELNVNALELDDSALYLCASSPQQAGELFFGEGSRLTVL.

The genes are TRBV6-5 and TRBJ2-2; D may be TRBD2 (6 bases). The CDR3 consists of 12 residues. V lost 5 bases, J lost 7 bases, and 8 bases lay in between. Germline V lookup: CDR1 MNHEY, CDR2 SVGAGI. CDR3 sequence reads: CASSHGGGELFF. The CDR3 region has the DNA TGTGCCAGCAGTCACGGGGGCGGGGAGCTGTTTTTT.

The rearrangement joins TRBV20-1 to TRBJ1-1; TRBD1 is a possible D gene (5 bases). The CDR3 has 13 residues. From germline, CDR1 is DFQATT and CDR2 SNEGSKA (reference sequence). Trimming cost V 3 bases and J 6 bases, with 14 bases left between them. DNA for the CDR3: TGCAGTGCTAGTGGACATACTAGTCCTGAAGCTTTCTTT. It codes for CSASGHTSPEAFF.

J is TRBJ1-6 and V is TRBV10-3, with D perhaps matching TRBD1 (5 bases). V was trimmed by 6 bases and J by 6 bases, leaving 21 bases between them. There are 17 residues in the CDR3. The V gene's germline CDR1 is ENHRY and CDR2 SYGVKD. CDR3 loop: CAISPGLGTSVNSPLHF. The DNA for the CDR3 is TGTGCCATCAGCCCCGGGCTGGGGACTTCGGTTAATTCACCCCTCCACTTT.

CDR3 sequence: CASSLTPRGSEQFF. The CDR3 DNA is TGTGCCAGCAGCTTAACGCCGCGGGGGAGTGAGCAGTTCTTC. The rearrangement links TRBV7-2 to TRBJ2-1, with TRBD2 matching over 7 bases. CDR1 is SGHTA and CDR2 is FQGNSA in the germline V gene. V gave up 2 bases and J gave up 9 bases; unmatched junction bases: 7. CDR3 length: 14 residues.

The chain carries TRBV6-2 or TRBV6-3 and TRBJ2-2, with TRBD2 matching over 14 bases. Losses at the gene ends were 0 bases for V and 1 base for J; bases not matched to a gene: 7. The CDR3 is 20 amino acids. Germline values: CDR1 MNHEY, CDR2 SVGEGT. The CDR3 bases are TGTGCCAGCAGTTACTCACGAAGCGGGACTAGCGGGAGGAACACCGGGGAGCTGTTTTTT. It codes for CASSYSRSGTSGRNTGELFF.

This chain uses TRBV19 with TRBJ2-7; the D gene is possibly TRBD2 (6 bases). CDR3 size: 13 residues. Germline V gene data show CDR1 as LNHDA and CDR2 as SQIVND (reference sequence). Deletions cut 4 bases from V and 3 bases from J, with 10 bases between. The CDR3 protein is CASSSRDFYEQYF. Written as DNA, the CDR3 is TGTGCCAGTAGTAGCCGGGACTTCTACGAGCAGTACTTC.

This chain uses TRBV6-2 or TRBV6-3 with TRBJ1-1, with D maybe TRBD1 (5 bases). The V end lost 5 bases, the J end lost 6 bases, and 25 bases lay between the germline ends. The CDR3 has 17 amino acids. Germline V CDR1 and CDR2: MNHEY, SVGEGT. This CDR3 reads CASSRLGDRGGRSEAFF. The CDR3 coding sequence is TGTGCCAGCAGTCGCCTGGGGGATAGGGGAGGTAGGTCTGAAGCTTTCTTT.

This clone was picked up one time. The chain carries TRBV11-3 and TRBJ2-3, with 8 bases matching TRBD2. CDR3 length: 16 amino acids. With V trimmed by 4 bases and J by 3 bases, 9 bases remained unmatched. CDR1 is SGHNT and CDR2 is YENEEA in the germline V gene. The CDR3 sequence is CASSSPRGLGTDTQYF. CDR3 bases: TGTGCCAGCAGCTCACCCCGGGGACTAGGAACAGATACGCAGTATTTT. The complete variable domain, with remaining parts taken from reference TRBV11-3 and TRBJ2-3, reads EAGVVQSPRYKIIEKKQPVAFWCNPISGHNTLYWYLQNLGQGPELLIRYENEEAVDDSQLPKDRFSAERLKGVDSTLKIQPAELGDSAVYLCASSSPRGLGTDTQYFGPGTRLTVL.

This clone is a singleton in its sample. The chain employs TRBV5-1 and TRBJ2-1; 14 bases agree with TRBD2. The CDR3 is 18 amino acids. CDR1 SGHRS and CDR2 YFSETQ come from the germline V gene. The V segment lost 0 bases and the J segment 11 bases; nucleotides outside the gene matches: 13. The CDR3 DNA follows: TGCGCCAGCAGCTTGGGGACTAGCGGGGGGCCCGTACGCACCCAGCAGTTCTTC. Residues: CASSLGTSGGPVRTQQFF. Based on the CDR3 plus reference TRBV5-1 and TRBJ2-1, the full variable domain is KAGVTQTPRYLIKTRGQQVTLSCSPISGHRSVSWYQQTPGQGLQFLFEYFSETQRNKGNFPGRFSGRQFSNSRSEMNVSTLELGDSALYLCASSLGTSGGPVRTQQFFGPGTRLTVL.

The chain uses TRBV27 and TRBJ1-2; no firm D call. The CDR3 runs 12 residues. CDR1 and CDR2 from the germline V gene are MNHEY and SMNVEV (reference sequence). V shed 4 bases and J shed 8 bases, with 11 bases lying between them. The chain's CDR3 is CASSYDGLGYTF. The CDR3 coding sequence is TGTGCCAGCAGTTATGACGGACTGGGCTACACCTTC.